The 7 T cell receptor beta chains below were found in one sample sequenced in a study of blood T cell repertoires in COVID-19. TCRdb's table, derived via immunoSEQ multiplex PCR, lists solely in-frame clones and lacks some. This repertoire shows roughly 410,000 clones, around 89% found once; its top ten account for approximately 1.2%. The sequenced sample consisted of peripheral blood. Receptors originate from a man aged 35 to 55 with acute or convalescent COVID-19.

The V call is TRBV9, the J call TRBJ2-3; 11 bases are a match to TRBD2. This CDR3 region has 16 residues. Germline loops: CDR1 SGDLS, CDR2 YYNGEE. J was trimmed by 2 bases and V by 1 base; bases with no gene match: 3. CDR3 residues: CASSVLAGGNTDTQYF. The CDR3, as DNA: TGTGCCAGCAGCGTACTAGCGGGGGGAAACACAGATACGCAGTATTTT.

This clone has a single count. The chain carries TRBV4-1 and TRBJ1-2; D may be TRBD1 (6 bases). Deletions cut 0 bases from V and 7 bases from J, with 18 bases between. Per germline, CDR1 MGHRA and CDR2 YSYEKL. The CDR3 contains 16 residues. The CDR3 bases are TGCGCCAGCAGCCAAGAGGGGGCAGGCGGTGCTTTTGGCTACACCTTC. Translating it yields CASSQEGAGGAFGYTF.

This sequence joins TRBV5-1 and TRBJ1-1, with unresolved D. The CDR3 is made up of 15 amino acids. Germline V gives CDR1 SGHRS, CDR2 YFSETQ. V was cut by 4 bases and J by 10 bases, with 23 bases left in between. CDR3: CASSPIQIGRAGAFF. The CDR3 coding sequence is TGCGCCAGCAGCCCTATCCAAATCGGACGTGCGGGAGCTTTCTTT.

The chain joins TRBV7-6 to TRBJ2-7, with 8 bases matching TRBD1. Germline CDR1 SGHVS, CDR2 FNYEAQ. After removal of 5 bases from V and 1 base from J, the junction contained 7 bases not matched to a gene. This CDR3 is built from 15 residues. Here the CDR3 reads CASSRGQGLSYEQYF. CDR3 nucleotides: TGTGCCAGCAGCCGCGGACAGGGACTGTCCTACGAGCAGTACTTC.

The chain couples TRBV11-3 to TRBJ2-1, with 11 bases matching TRBD1. CDR1 and CDR2 from the germline V gene are SGHNT and YENEEA. The V segment lost 3 bases and the J segment 7 bases; nucleotides outside the gene matches: 5. The CDR3 covers 15 residues. In DNA, the CDR3 is TGTGCCAGCAGCTTCGGGACAGGGGGGAGGAATGAGCAGTTCTTC. Its translation is CASSFGTGGRNEQFF.

This clone was seen just once. V gene TRBV4-2 combines with J gene TRBJ2-3; 7 bases are shared with TRBD2. Germline-derived CDR1 and CDR2 are LGHNA and YNFKEQ. The CDR3 length is 15 residues. Trimming cost V 1 base and J 6 bases; bases outside gene matches: 7. The CDR3 here is CASSQGTRALDTQYF. CDR3 DNA: TGTGCCAGCAGCCAAGGGACTAGGGCATTGGATACGCAGTATTTT.

This clone was seen a single time. This chain joins TRBV11-3 and TRBJ2-1; D perhaps matches TRBD2 (6 bases). CDR3 length: 15 amino acids. Trimming left V 8 bases short and J 7 bases short, with 21 bases between. The V gene's germline CDR1 is SGHNT and CDR2 YENEEA. The CDR3 reads CASSSFGREGNEQFF. Written as DNA, the CDR3 is TGTGCCAGCTCCTCCTTCGGGAGAGAGGGGAATGAGCAGTTCTTC.